These 20 T cell receptor beta chains came from one sample sequenced in a study of shared clonotypes between healthy human individuals (dated by TCRdb to about 2020). The method was the immunoSEQ multiplex PCR assay. The source is immuneACCESS, and TCRdb retained only in-frame sequences with V and J called. Part of the clones is not carried over; for the studies checked, unresolved V genes explain less than half of this, and the remainder is unexplained. This sample holds over 2 million clones; just under 95% were observed only once. The top ten hold more than 0.95% of the sample. CD8 naive samples consisted of CD45RO-negative cells that were positively selected for CCR7, yielding a CD45RA+CCR7+ population without TemRA cells. Sequencing used naive CD8+ T cells sorted from blood. The sample's cell subset or site label is to be understood as: CD45RA+CCR7+. The receptors were gathered from a man younger than 30 in good health.

The rearrangement joins TRBV4-1 to TRBJ2-2; D gene uncertain. Germline assignment: CDR1 MGHRA and CDR2 YSYEKL. The CDR3 runs to 15 residues. Trimming stripped 0 bases from V and 6 bases from J, with 11 bases between. The CDR3: CASSQDPGLAGELFF. The CDR3 region has the DNA TGCGCCAGCAGCCAAGACCCCGGGCTTGCCGGGGAGCTGTTTTTT.

J is TRBJ1-1 and V is TRBV5-1, with D maybe TRBD1 (6 bases). The CDR3 contains 14 residues. The V gene's germline CDR1 is SGHRS and CDR2 YFSETQ. V lost 4 bases and J 0 bases, leaving 10 bases between the germline ends. The CDR3 sequence: CASSPGALNTEAFF. Here the CDR3 DNA reads TGCGCCAGCAGCCCAGGGGCCCTGAACACTGAAGCTTTCTTT.

The genes are TRBV5-1 and TRBJ2-5, with 11 bases identical to TRBD2. The CDR3 contains 19 residues. The V gene end was trimmed by 0 bases and the J gene end by 5 bases; junction bases not matched to a gene: 15. Germline CDR1 is SGHRS and CDR2 is YFSETQ. This CDR3 reads CASSLETALAGGLGETQYF. The DNA of the CDR3 is TGCGCCAGCAGCTTGGAGACAGCTCTAGCGGGAGGTCTGGGCGAGACCCAGTACTTC.

V and J are TRBV7-9 and TRBJ2-7; the D gene is possibly TRBD2 (6 bases). CDR1 and CDR2 (germline): SEHNR, FQNEAQ (reference sequence). The CDR3 loop spans 15 amino acids. The V gene lost 5 bases and the J gene lost 0 bases, with 14 bases spanning the gap. In DNA, the CDR3 is TGTGCCAGCAGCCTGTCGCGGGACCGCTCCTACGAGCAGTACTTC. Amino acids: CASSLSRDRSYEQYF.

Of note for this clone: This specimen includes other DNA sequences encoding the same CDR3. V usage is TRBV6-5 and J usage is TRBJ2-3; 12 bases map to TRBD2. Germline CDR1 and CDR2: MNHEY and SVGAGI. CDR3 size: 15 residues. V was clipped by 4 bases and J by 4 bases; unmatched bases: 3. This CDR3 reads CASSSTSGSADTQYF. CDR3 coding DNA: TGTGCCAGCAGTTCGACTAGCGGGAGTGCAGATACGCAGTATTTT.

This chain uses TRBV6-1 with TRBJ1-2; TRBD1 might be the D (5 bases). The CDR3 extends over 15 amino acids. Between the trimmed V and J ends, which lost 2 bases and 5 bases, there was a span of 15 bases. Looked up from germline, CDR1 is MNHNS and CDR2 is SASEGT. The CDR3 here is CASSESLTGGYGYTF. The DNA for the CDR3 is TGTGCCAGCAGTGAAAGTTTAACAGGAGGATATGGCTACACCTTC.

The rearrangement uses TRBV5-8 and TRBJ1-5, with no clear D. The germline V and J ends were trimmed by 2 bases and 0 bases, with 12 bases remaining between them. The V gene's germline CDR1 is SGHTS and CDR2 YDEGEE. This CDR3 contains 16 residues. The CDR3 region is CASSFNTDYSNQPQHF. The CDR3 DNA is TGTGCCAGCAGCTTTAACACCGATTATAGCAATCAGCCCCAGCATTTT. The complete variable domain, with remaining parts taken from reference TRBV5-8 and TRBJ1-5, reads EAGVTQSPTHLIKTRGQQATLRCSPISGHTSVYWYQQALGLGLQFLLWYDEGEERNRGNFPPRFSGRQFPNYSSELNVNALELEDSALYLCASSFNTDYSNQPQHFGDGTRLSIL.

The rearrangement joins TRBV28 to TRBJ1-5; perhaps TRBD1 as D (5 bases). The CDR3 consists of 15 residues. Trimming removed 7 bases from V and 7 bases from J, with 20 bases in between. The V gene's germline CDR1 is MDHEN and CDR2 SYDVKM. CDR3 loop: CASTQMGGREQPQHF. DNA for the CDR3: TGTGCCAGCACCCAGATGGGGGGTAGGGAACAGCCCCAGCATTTT.

The gene calls are TRBV11-2 and TRBJ2-1, with D possibly matching TRBD1 (5 bases). This CDR3 contains 13 residues. Germline assignment: CDR1 SGHAT and CDR2 FQNNGV. V was clipped by 1 base and J by 10 bases, with 11 bases between them. The CDR3 region is CASSLGRAREQFF. The DNA of the CDR3 is TGTGCCAGCAGCTTAGGCAGGGCAAGGGAGCAGTTCTTC.

The rearrangement joins TRBV21-1 to TRBJ1-1. TRBV21-1 is designated a pseudogene. CDR3 length equals 14 residues. Here the CDR3 DNA reads TGTGCCAGTGCAGGTTTGGGAATGAACACTGAAGCTTTCTTT. It codes for CASAGLGMNTEAFF.

The chain uses TRBV5-4 and TRBJ2-7, with 9 positions matching TRBD1. The CDR3 has 15 amino acids. CDR1 and CDR2 from the germline V gene are SGHNT and YYREEE (reference sequence). V lost 5 bases and J lost 6; bases outside the gene matches: 12. This chain's CDR3 is CASRPEQGALSEQYF. CDR3 DNA: TGTGCCAGCAGGCCGGAACAGGGGGCCCTCTCCGAGCAGTACTTC.

V gene TRBV27 combines with J gene TRBJ2-1; D is unclear. The CDR3 sequence is 14 residues long. Trimming pared 1 base from V and 16 bases from J, leaving 20 bases between. The germline V gene encodes CDR1 MNHEY and CDR2 SMNVEV (reference sequence). CDR3 sequence reads: CASSLFGDEVSIFF. CDR3 nucleotides: TGTGCCAGCAGTTTATTTGGGGATGAGGTGTCGATTTTCTTC.

V gene TRBV7-8 combines with J gene TRBJ2-1; D is possibly TRBD1 or TRBD2 (5 bases each). The CDR3 is 15 amino acids. V was cut by 4 bases and J by 3 bases, with 13 bases left in between. From germline, CDR1 is SGHVS and CDR2 FQNEAQ. CDR3 amino acids: CASSYPGRNYNEQFF. In nucleotides, the CDR3 is TGTGCCAGCAGCTACCCGGGACGCAACTACAATGAGCAGTTCTTC. Complete variable domain (other parts from reference TRBV7-8 and TRBJ2-1): GAGVSQSPRYKVAKRGQDVALRCDPISGHVSLFWYQQALGQGPEFLTYFQNEAQLDKSGLPSDRFFAERPEGSVSTLKIQRTQQEDSAVYLCASSYPGRNYNEQFFGPGTRLTVL.

The chain combines TRBV4-1 with TRBJ2-5; D may be TRBD1 or TRBD2 (6 bases each). The CDR3 length is 15 residues. CDR1 and CDR2 (germline): MGHRA, YSYEKL. Trimming shortened V by 1 base and J by 5 bases, and 14 bases separated the two germline ends. The DNA for the CDR3 is TGCGCCAGCAGCCAAGTAGAGGGGGGAAAGGAGACCCAGTACTTC. Amino acid sequence: CASSQVEGGKETQYF.

V gene TRBV5-1 combines with J gene TRBJ2-7; 9 bases fit TRBD1. This CDR3 is 15 amino acids long. Germline assignment: CDR1 SGHRS and CDR2 YFSETQ. The trim removed 4 bases at V and 5 bases at J, leaving 10 bases unmatched. The CDR3, as DNA: TGCGCCAGCAGCCTTTCTACAGGGGGCCCTAACGAGCAGTACTTC. This gives the protein CASSLSTGGPNEQYF.

As concerns this clone: In the same sample, other DNA sequences code for this CDR3. The chain links TRBV6-5 to TRBJ2-7; 8 bases line up with TRBD1. The V and J ends lost 0 bases and 4 bases, in that order; junction bases with no gene match: 8. The CDR3 spans 16 residues. CDR1 is MNHEY, CDR2 SVGAGI, per germline. CDR3 amino acids: CASSYSTGQVFYEQYF. In nucleotides, the CDR3 is TGTGCCAGCAGTTACTCGACGGGACAGGTCTTTTACGAGCAGTACTTC.

The V gene is TRBV13, the J gene TRBJ1-1, with D possibly matching TRBD1 (5 bases). The CDR3 is made up of 15 amino acids. Trimming removed 3 bases at V and 0 bases at J, with 11 bases between. From germline, CDR1 is PRHDT and CDR2 FYEKMQ (reference sequence). CDR3 coding DNA: TGTGCCAGCAGCTTTGGGGCAGGGCTGAACACTGAAGCTTTCTTT. This codes for CASSFGAGLNTEAFF.

The rearrangement links TRBV7-9 to TRBJ2-7; 9 nucleotides line up with TRBD2. The J segment lost 8 bases and the V segment lost 0 bases, leaving 5 bases of the junction unmatched. This CDR3 region has 14 residues. Germline V CDR1 and CDR2: SEHNR, FQNEAQ (reference sequence). CDR3 sequence: CASSLAGLAIQQYF. The CDR3 DNA reads TGTGCCAGCAGCTTAGCCGGACTAGCGATACAGCAGTACTTC.

This chain connects TRBV27 to TRBJ2-7, with D possibly matching TRBD1 (6 bases). The V and J ends lost 9 bases and 3 bases respectively, with 21 bases between them. This CDR3 is 15 amino acids long. In germline, CDR1 is MNHEY, CDR2 SMNVEV (reference sequence). CDR3 region: CASGDTGMMGYEQYF. CDR3 in DNA: TGTGCCAGTGGGGACACAGGGATGATGGGCTACGAGCAGTACTTC.

Worth noting for this clone: This specimen includes other DNA sequences encoding the same CDR3. The V gene is TRBV13, the J gene TRBJ2-7; TRBD2 aligns across 7 bases. With 5 bases clipped from V and 4 bases from J, the junction kept 5 bases outside the gene matches. CDR3 length: 13 residues. Looked up from germline, CDR1 is PRHDT and CDR2 is FYEKMQ (reference sequence). CDR3 sequence: CASSPGRSYEQYF. DNA for the CDR3: TGTGCCAGCAGCCCCGGGAGGTCGTACGAGCAGTACTTC.